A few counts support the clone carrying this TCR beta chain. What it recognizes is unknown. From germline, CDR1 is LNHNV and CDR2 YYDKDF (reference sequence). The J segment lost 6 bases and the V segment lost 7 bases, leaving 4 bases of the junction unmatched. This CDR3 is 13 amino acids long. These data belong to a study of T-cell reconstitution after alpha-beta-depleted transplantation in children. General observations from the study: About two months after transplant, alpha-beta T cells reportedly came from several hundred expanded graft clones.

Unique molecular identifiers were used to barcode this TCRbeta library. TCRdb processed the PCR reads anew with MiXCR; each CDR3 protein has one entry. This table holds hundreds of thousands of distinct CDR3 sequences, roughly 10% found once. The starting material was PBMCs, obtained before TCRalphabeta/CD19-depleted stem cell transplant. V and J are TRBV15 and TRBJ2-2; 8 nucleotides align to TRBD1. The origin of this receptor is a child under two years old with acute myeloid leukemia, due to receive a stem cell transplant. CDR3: CATTWTGSGELFF. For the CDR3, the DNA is TGTGCCACCACCTGGACAGGGTCCGGGGAGCTGTTTTTT.